These 6 T cell receptor beta chains came from one sample sequenced in a study of cytomegalovirus exposure and HLA in healthy donors. PCR primers comprised 60 Vbeta and 13 Jbeta primers. The assay was immunoSEQ multiplex PCR, and TCRdb's table has in-frame clones only and misses some. The sample has roughly 150,000 clones; roughly 70% are singletons. The sample was PBMCs. The receptors here all came from a human donor in good health.

This chain connects TRBV12-2 to TRBJ2-1; the table names TRBD2, a call not compared with the DNA. TRBV12-2 counts as a pseudogene. The CDR3 extends over 17 amino acids. In DNA form, the CDR3 reads TGTGCAAGTCGATTGGTAGGGGGGGGATGGAACTACAATGAGCAGTTCTTC. This gives the protein CASRLVGGGWNYNEQFF.

The chain carries TRBV5-1 and TRBJ2-7; tentative D call: TRBD1 (6 bases). V lost 4 bases and J 5 bases, leaving 13 bases between the germline ends. Germline CDR1 and CDR2: SGHRS and YFSETQ. This CDR3 comprises 13 residues. This chain's CDR3 is CASSEGVIDEQYF. CDR3 nucleotides: TGCGCCAGCAGCGAGGGGGTGATCGACGAGCAGTACTTC.

This clone has just one count. The chain links TRBV27 to TRBJ2-1; D is unclear. The CDR3 spans 12 residues. Germline V gene data show CDR1 as MNHEY and CDR2 as SMNVEV (reference sequence). Deletions cut 5 bases from V and 6 bases from J, with 8 bases between. CDR3 bases: TGTGCCAGCAGTCCCCGGGTCAATGAGCAGTTCTTC. Protein product: CASSPRVNEQFF.

The chain couples TRBV29-1 to TRBJ2-7, with 9 positions matching TRBD1. CDR1 SQVTM and CDR2 ANQGSEA come from the germline V gene. V was clipped by 5 bases and J by 3 bases; unmatched bases: 5. The CDR3 has 13 amino acids. This CDR3 is CSVFDRGVYEQYF. The CDR3 DNA sequence: TGCAGCGTTTTCGACAGGGGGGTCTACGAGCAGTACTTC.

This chain connects TRBV5-1 to TRBJ2-7; 7 bases match TRBD1. V was pared by 0 bases and J by 7 bases, with 4 bases of the junction left unmatched. The CDR3 covers 13 residues. The V gene's germline CDR1 is SGHRS and CDR2 YFSETQ. The DNA of the CDR3 is TGCGCCAGCAGCTTGGACAGGGGTGGGGAGCAGTACTTC. It specifies CASSLDRGGEQYF.

This clone was seen more than once but under ten times. The V call is TRBV19, the J call TRBJ2-1; D is perhaps TRBD2 (6 bases). V was shortened by 6 bases and J by 5 bases, with 11 bases between the two germline ends. Germline V gives CDR1 LNHDA, CDR2 SQIVND (reference sequence). The CDR3 is 13 residues long. The CDR3, as DNA: TGTGCCAGTAGGCGGGAAGGTAACAATGAGCAGTTCTTC. This codes for CASRREGNNEQFF.